A single sample is the source of the 14 T cell receptor beta chains below, sequenced in a study of shared clonotypes between healthy human individuals. As defined, naive CD8 cells were CD45RO-negative and positively selected for CCR7, with terminally differentiated effector memory CD45RA+ cells excluded. Repertoires were generated with immunoSEQ multiplex PCR, while TCRdb's copy carries only in-frame clones and drops some. The sample carries roughly 2 million clones, about 95% recorded once. Sequencing was carried out using naive CD8+ T cells sorted from blood. The receptor set was obtained from a man aged 18 to 30 in good health.

The chain links TRBV5-8 to TRBJ2-1, with a possible D match to TRBD2 (5 bases). Germline V gives CDR1 SGHTS, CDR2 YDEGEE. This CDR3 contains 11 residues. V shed 10 bases and J shed 4 bases, with 9 bases lying between them. The CDR3 region is CAGGGYNEQFF. As DNA, the CDR3 is TGTGCCGGAGGAGGTTACAATGAGCAGTTCTTC.

This chain joins TRBV7-9 and TRBJ2-5; D possibly uses TRBD1 or TRBD2 (6 bases each). The CDR3 loop spans 15 amino acids. Germline V CDR1 and CDR2: SEHNR, FQNEAQ (reference sequence). V shed 4 bases and J shed 0 bases, with 12 bases lying between them. The CDR3 is CASSSWRDNQETQYF. The CDR3, as DNA: TGTGCCAGCAGCTCTTGGAGGGACAACCAAGAGACCCAGTACTTC.

The CDR3 sequence is CASSLARVSTDTQYF. The CDR3 DNA reads as TGTGCCAGCAGCTTGGCCAGGGTCAGCACAGATACGCAGTATTTT. The rearrangement joins TRBV5-8 to TRBJ2-3; a weak D match, TRBD1 (5 bases). V was pared by 0 bases and J by 0 bases, with 8 bases between. CDR1 is SGHTS and CDR2 is YDEGEE in the germline V gene. The CDR3 consists of 15 residues.

This chain joins TRBV30 and TRBJ1-2, with no clear D. Germline CDR1 and CDR2: GTSNPN and SVGIG (reference sequence). The germline V and J ends were trimmed by 3 bases and 7 bases, with 24 bases remaining between them. This CDR3 has 16 residues. For the CDR3, the DNA is TGTGCCTGGAGCCCTCCTGTATGGGGTTTAGGGTTTGGCTACACCTTC. As protein: CAWSPPVWGLGFGYTF. The full variable domain, rest sourced from reference TRBV30 and TRBJ1-2, is SQTIHQWPATLVQPVGSPLSLECTVEGTSNPNLYWYRQAAGRGLQLLFYSVGIGQISSEVPQNLSASRPQDRQFILSSKKLLLSDSGFYLCAWSPPVWGLGFGYTFGSGTRLTVV.

This rearrangement joins TRBV11-2 to TRBJ1-5; D is unclear. V was trimmed by 1 base and J by 9 bases, leaving 16 bases between them. The CDR3 has 15 amino acids. Germline CDR1 reads SGHAT; CDR2 reads FQNNGV. CDR3 nucleotide sequence: TGTGCCAGCAGCTTAGGCACGGGCCCCGATCGGCCCCAGCATTTT. Encoded protein: CASSLGTGPDRPQHF. Full variable domain (outside the CDR3, taken from reference TRBV11-2 and TRBJ1-5): EAGVAQSPRYKIIEKRQSVAFWCNPISGHATLYWYQQILGQGPKLLIQFQNNGVVDDSQLPKDRFSAERLKGVDSTLKIQPAKLEDSAVYLCASSLGTGPDRPQHFGDGTRLSIL.

The chain links TRBV9 to TRBJ2-6; no reliable D call. From germline, CDR1 is SGDLS and CDR2 YYNGEE. Trimming cost V 0 bases and J 0 bases, with 7 bases left between them. The length of the CDR3 is 16 residues. The CDR3 bases are TGTGCCAGCAGCGTAGTTGGTGACTCTGGGGCCAACGTCCTGACTTTC. Its protein is CASSVVGDSGANVLTF.

The V gene is TRBV10-3, the J gene TRBJ1-1; 8 bases map to TRBD1. The germline V gene has CDR1 ENHRY and CDR2 SYGVKD. V shed 3 bases, J shed 2 bases, and the junction held 14 bases outside the gene matches. The CDR3 contains 18 residues. The CDR3 nucleotides read TGTGCCATCAGTGACCCGACAGGGGTAGGGGAAAGAAACACTGAAGCTTTCTTT. This translates into CAISDPTGVGERNTEAFF.

The chain couples TRBV9 to TRBJ2-5; D is tentatively TRBD1 or TRBD2 (7 bases each). The germline V and J ends were trimmed by 4 bases and 5 bases, with 18 bases remaining between them. Looked up from germline, CDR1 is SGDLS and CDR2 is YYNGEE. The CDR3 is 15 amino acids. The CDR3 DNA reads as TGTGCCAGCAGCCCAGGGGGGGGGCCTTTGGAGACCCAGTACTTC. Its translation is CASSPGGGPLETQYF.

This chain joins TRBV6-6 and TRBJ1-6; 7 bases are a match to TRBD1. Germline assignment: CDR1 MNHNY and CDR2 SVGAGI (reference sequence). The CDR3 extends over 15 amino acids. V was pared by 4 bases and J by 6 bases, with 6 bases of the junction left unmatched. The CDR3 protein is CASSWGQRFNSPLHF. CDR3 DNA: TGTGCCAGCAGTTGGGGACAGAGATTTAATTCACCCCTCCACTTT.

The chain carries TRBV27 and TRBJ1-3; D is uncertain. CDR3 size: 17 residues. Germline V gene data show CDR1 as MNHEY and CDR2 as SMNVEV (reference sequence). Trimming left V 6 bases short and J 0 bases short, with 18 bases between. The CDR3 DNA is TGTGCCAGCAGCCCTACCAGGACGATGAGCTCTGGAAACACCATATATTTT. Protein: CASSPTRTMSSGNTIYF.

A single count supports this clone. The chain carries TRBV11-2 and TRBJ2-7, with D unresolved. V was clipped by 3 bases and J by 2 bases, with 17 bases between them. This CDR3 has 16 residues. Looked up from germline, CDR1 is SGHAT and CDR2 is FQNNGV. CDR3 DNA: TGTGCCAGCAGCTTCAACCCCAGGCCCCCCGCCTACGAGCAGTACTTC. It codes for CASSFNPRPPAYEQYF.

The V call is TRBV6-5, the J call TRBJ1-1; 9 bases map to TRBD1. Germline CDR1 reads MNHEY; CDR2 reads SVGAGI. The V segment lost 4 bases and the J segment 3 bases; nucleotides outside the gene matches: 3. CDR3 size: 14 residues. CDR3 coding DNA: TGTGCCAGCAGTTTACAGGGGGCCGACACTGAAGCTTTCTTT. Translated: CASSLQGADTEAFF.

V usage is TRBV4-1 and J usage is TRBJ1-2; no firm D call. The CDR3 covers 12 residues. CDR1 and CDR2 (germline): MGHRA, YSYEKL. With 4 bases removed from V and 8 bases from J, the gap between germline ends came to 11 bases. The CDR3 sequence: CASSPVSGGYTF. Written as DNA, the CDR3 is TGCGCCAGCAGCCCCGTTTCCGGCGGCTACACCTTC.

V is TRBV4-1 and J is TRBJ2-2, with 8 bases matching TRBD2. This CDR3 contains 17 residues. V lost 4 bases to trimming and J lost 3 bases; unmatched junction nucleotides: 10. CDR1 and CDR2 from the germline V gene are MGHRA and YSYEKL. For the CDR3, the DNA is TGCGCCAGCAGCCCATTGGGCGGGGGGCCCGACACCGGGGAGCTGTTTTTT. This gives the protein CASSPLGGGPDTGELFF.